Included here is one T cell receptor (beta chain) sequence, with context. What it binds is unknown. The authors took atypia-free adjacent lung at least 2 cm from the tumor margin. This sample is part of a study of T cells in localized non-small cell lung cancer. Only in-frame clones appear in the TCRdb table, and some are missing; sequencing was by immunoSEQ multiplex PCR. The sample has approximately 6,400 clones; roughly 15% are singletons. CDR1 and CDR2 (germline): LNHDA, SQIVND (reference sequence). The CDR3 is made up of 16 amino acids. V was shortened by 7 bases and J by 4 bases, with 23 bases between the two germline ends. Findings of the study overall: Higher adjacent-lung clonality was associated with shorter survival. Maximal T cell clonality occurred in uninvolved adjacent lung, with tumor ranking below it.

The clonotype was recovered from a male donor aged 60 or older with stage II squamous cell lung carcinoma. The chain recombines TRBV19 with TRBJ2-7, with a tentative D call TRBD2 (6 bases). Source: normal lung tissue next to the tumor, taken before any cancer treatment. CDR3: CASMGLQGKGRYEQYF. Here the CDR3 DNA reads TGTGCCAGTATGGGACTGCAGGGAAAGGGAAGGTACGAGCAGTACTTC. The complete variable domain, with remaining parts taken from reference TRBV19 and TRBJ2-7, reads DGGITQSPKYLFRKEGQNVTLSCEQNLNHDAMYWYRQDPGQGLRLIYYSQIVNDFQKGDIAEGYSVSREKKESFPLTVTSAQKNPTAFYLCASMGLQGKGRYEQYFGPGTRLTVT.